The entry below gives a single T cell receptor beta chain sequence along with its context. Its antigen is still unknown. This specimen belongs to a study of T cells in localized non-small cell lung cancer. Assay used: immunoSEQ multiplex PCR; TCRdb lists only in-frame clones, some missing. The table includes about 27,000 clones, 82% detected once. V lost 5 bases to trimming and J lost 0 bases, with 5 bases between them. The CDR3 has 13 amino acids. The V gene's germline CDR1 is ENHRY and CDR2 SYGVKD. Study-wide results and caveats: Peak T cell clonality was found in uninvolved adjacent lung, exceeding tumor. In the blood, greater T cell density corresponded to longer overall survival.

This clonotype was sampled from a woman aged 35-75 years with stage I lung adenocarcinoma. This sequence joins TRBV10-3 and TRBJ1-5; D is undetermined. The source material was peripheral blood, sampled before any cancer treatment. The CDR3 bases are TGTGCCATCAGTAACAGTAGCAATCAGCCCCAGCATTTT. It codes for CAISNSSNQPQHF.